This T cell receptor beta chain came from a study of T-cell memory formation after mild COVID-19. Overall study: The TCR clusters were mostly specific to one donor. Study conclusions and caveats: Memory cells collected pre-infection included some clones that later responded, suggesting cross-reactive memory joined. Clones shrinking between day 15 and 85 showed a balanced CD4/CD8 split, and those that grew later tilted toward CD4+.

V lost 4 bases, J lost 6 bases, and 3 bases stayed unmatched. The germline V gene has CDR1 SGHDT and CDR2 YYEEEE. This CDR3 comprises 12 residues. In this sample, this clonotype turned up many times. Its target is unknown. 5'RACE with constant-segment primers built TCRalpha and TCRbeta cDNA libraries with UMIs. One entry per CDR3 protein results from TCRdb running MiXCR on the 5' RACE reads. The repertoire holds around 250,000 distinct CDR3 sequences, 9.4% seen once, with 20% to 25% in the top ten. J is TRBJ2-7 and V is TRBV5-6, with TRBD1 matching 8 bases. The receptor's source is a man younger than 35 who had mild COVID-19 (a few samples of this study predate the infection). Cell type and time point are not known. Sequenced material: PBMCs or a T cell subset sorted from them (not recorded which). The DNA for the CDR3 is TGTGCCAGCAGCCTGACAGGGGCCGAGCAGTACGTC. Translated: CASSLTGAEQYV.